This T cell receptor (beta chain) is from a study of OX40 agonist ivuxolimab in advanced cancers. At the level of the study: Participants, around 80% male, averaged roughly 59 years of age, ranging from about 23 to 79.

Some clones are missing from TCRdb's copy, which holds only in-frame ones; the method was immunoSEQ multiplex PCR. The sample lists roughly 42,000 clones, less than 90% occurring once. Study outcomes and limitations: Antigen specificity of clonally expanded peripheral T cells was not established.

Germline CDR1 reads SQVTM; CDR2 reads ANQGSEA. The ends lost 7 bases at V and 8 bases at J; junction bases unmatched: 9. The CDR3 has 13 residues. Of note for this clone: Its antigen remains unidentified.

The receptor's source is an adult with an advanced solid tumor such as melanoma, head and neck, liver or kidney cancer. The gene calls are TRBV29-1 and TRBJ1-4; 8 bases are a match to TRBD1. The sequenced sample was CD4+ or CD8+ T cells sorted from blood, obtained in a trial of the OX40 agonist ivuxolimab. CDR3 amino acids: CSALRTGSEKLFF. The CDR3 nucleotides are TGCAGCGCATTGAGGACAGGGAGCGAAAAACTGTTTTTT.